The 21 T cell receptor beta chains reported below all come from one sample, sequenced in a study of blood T cells in healthy people across ages. Alongside a J-beta primer mix, a sample-barcoded 5' primer served in a second PCR lasting about 7 to 12 cycles. One entry per CDR3 protein results from TCRdb running MiXCR on the 5' RACE reads. The sample contains 1.5 million to 1.9 million distinct CDR3 sequences, roughly two fifths of which appear only once. The specimen was blood. These receptors originate from a woman between 18 and 29 years old in good health.

The chain has TRBV7-2 and TRBJ1-2; possible D gene TRBD1, 5 bases. Germline V gives CDR1 SGHTA, CDR2 FQGNSA. The V gene lost 6 bases and the J gene lost 4 bases, with 24 bases spanning the gap. This CDR3 region has 17 residues. The chain's CDR3 is CASSRVTGFRGSYGYTF. The DNA of the CDR3 is TGTGCCAGCAGTAGAGTAACGGGCTTTCGGGGGAGCTATGGCTACACCTTC. The full variable domain, rest sourced from reference TRBV7-2 and TRBJ1-2, is GAGVSQSPSNKVTEKGKDVELRCDPISGHTALYWYRQSLGQGLEFLIYFQGNSAPDKSGLPSDRFSAERTGGSVSTLTIQRTQQEDSAVYLCASSRVTGFRGSYGYTFGSGTRLTVV.

This clonotype was counted a few times. The rearrangement joins TRBV29-1 to TRBJ1-2; D not certain. The CDR3 length is 14 residues. The V gene's germline CDR1 is SQVTM and CDR2 ANQGSEA. Trimming took off 4 bases at V and 0 bases at J, with 12 bases between the two ends. CDR3 amino acids: CSVGIGQTNYGYTF. The DNA for the CDR3 is TGCAGCGTTGGAATCGGGCAAACTAACTATGGCTACACCTTC. Based on the CDR3 plus reference TRBV29-1 and TRBJ1-2, the full variable domain is SAVISQKPSRDICQRGTSLTIQCQVDSQVTMMFWYRQQPGQSLTLIATANQGSEATYESGFVIDKFPISRPNLTFSTLTVSNMSPEDSSIYLCSVGIGQTNYGYTFGSGTRLTVV.

The chain recombines TRBV11-2 with TRBJ2-5; D is possibly TRBD1 (6 bases). Trimming removed 6 bases from V and 4 bases from J, with 12 bases in between. The germline V gene has CDR1 SGHAT and CDR2 FQNNGV. CDR3 length: 13 amino acids. The CDR3, as DNA: TGTGCCAGCAGTAAGGGGGTTCGAGAGACCCAGTACTTC. Translation gives CASSKGVRETQYF. Complete variable domain (other parts from reference TRBV11-2 and TRBJ2-5): EAGVAQSPRYKIIEKRQSVAFWCNPISGHATLYWYQQILGQGPKLLIQFQNNGVVDDSQLPKDRFSAERLKGVDSTLKIQPAKLEDSAVYLCASSKGVRETQYFGPGTRLLVL.

This clonotype came up a few times. This rearrangement joins TRBV10-3 to TRBJ2-7; D tentatively reads TRBD1 or TRBD2 (5 bases each). The V gene lost 2 bases and the J gene lost 3 bases, with 14 bases spanning the gap. Per the germline V gene, CDR1 is ENHRY and CDR2 is SYGVKD. This CDR3 spans 15 amino acids. CDR3 in amino acids: CAISEPNEGRYEQYF. CDR3 nucleotides: TGTGCCATCAGTGAGCCCAACGAGGGGCGCTACGAGCAGTACTTC.

The table lists this clonotype with a few counts. This chain uses TRBV5-1 with TRBJ2-2; 8 nucleotides match TRBD2. V lost 2 bases and J lost 7; bases outside the gene matches: 10. Germline V gives CDR1 SGHRS, CDR2 YFSETQ. CDR3 length: 16 amino acids. The CDR3 here is CASSFGSGKSIGELFF. The CDR3 DNA reads TGCGCCAGCAGCTTTGGTAGCGGGAAATCAATCGGGGAGCTGTTTTTT.

V gene TRBV7-8 combines with J gene TRBJ1-1; D is unclear. V lost 0 bases, J lost 1 base, and 6 bases lay in between. In germline, CDR1 is SGHVS, CDR2 FQNEAQ. The CDR3 sequence is 14 residues long. The CDR3 DNA is TGTGCCAGCAGCTTAGCGGTACAGAACACTGAAGCTTTCTTT. Translation: CASSLAVQNTEAFF.

V is TRBV7-6 and J is TRBJ1-2; unclear D gene. There are 12 residues in the CDR3. The germline CDR1 and CDR2 sequences are SGHVS and FNYEAQ. The ends were cut back, 4 bases at V and 4 bases at J, with 7 bases in the middle. The CDR3 is CASSSRFYGYTF. The CDR3 region has the DNA TGTGCCAGCAGCTCCAGGTTCTATGGCTACACCTTC.

This clonotype was counted only a few times. The V and J genes are TRBV15 and TRBJ2-7, with D unclear. The CDR3 is 12 amino acids. The V gene lost 11 bases and the J gene lost 0 bases, with 11 bases spanning the gap. Germline V gene sequence: CDR1 LNHNV, CDR2 YYDKDF (reference sequence). CDR3 DNA sequence: TGTGCCGTTGGGTCCGTCTCCTACGAGCAGTACTTC. Protein sequence: CAVGSVSYEQYF.

The chain has TRBV20-1 and TRBJ2-4; 7 nucleotides line up with TRBD1. The CDR3 runs 15 residues. V lost 4 bases, J lost 2 bases, and 8 bases stayed unmatched. Germline V CDR1 and CDR2: DFQATT, SNEGSKA (reference sequence). CDR3 sequence (DNA): TGCAGTGCTACCGACAGGGCCCGGTCCAAAAACATTCAGTACTTC. Amino acids: CSATDRARSKNIQYF.

This clonotype has a single count. This chain joins TRBV4-3 and TRBJ2-1; TRBD1 matches 7 bases. The CDR3 runs to 16 residues. Trimming removed 4 bases from V and 3 bases from J; junction bases left unmatched: 9. Germline V CDR1 and CDR2: LGHNA, YSLEER. CDR3 nucleotides: TGCGCCAGCAGCCTTCGGACAGGATCCCGCTACAATGAGCAGTTCTTC. This encodes CASSLRTGSRYNEQFF.

V is TRBV9 and J is TRBJ2-7; TRBD1 matches 7 bases. The CDR3 contains 13 residues. Per germline, CDR1 SGDLS and CDR2 YYNGEE. Trimming removed 4 bases from V and 6 bases from J; junction bases left unmatched: 7. Here the CDR3 DNA reads TGTGCCAGCAGCACGCACAGGGGAACCGAGCAGTACTTC. Translation gives CASSTHRGTEQYF.

This clonotype was detected only a few times. The V and J genes are TRBV20-1 and TRBJ2-1, with a tentative D call TRBD2 (5 bases). Germline V gene lookup returns CDR1 DFQATT and CDR2 SNEGSKA (reference sequence). CDR3 size: 14 residues. CDR3 DNA sequence: TGCAATGCGTCTCCGGCGGGCATTAACAATGAGCAGTTCTTC. Amino acid sequence: CNASPAGINNEQFF.

The chain recombines TRBV20-1 with TRBJ1-4, with 8 nucleotides matching TRBD1. Germline CDR1 DFQATT, CDR2 SNEGSKA (reference sequence). The ends lost 4 bases at V and 6 bases at J; junction bases unmatched: 7. The CDR3 has 14 residues. The CDR3 reads CSATSGTGDEKLFF. The CDR3 coding sequence is TGCAGTGCTACCTCCGGGACAGGCGATGAAAAACTGTTTTTT.

This clonotype has a handful of counts. V and J are TRBV29-1 and TRBJ2-1, with a tentative D call TRBD1 (5 bases). From germline, CDR1 is SQVTM and CDR2 ANQGSEA. Trimming left V 6 bases short and J 6 bases short, with 18 bases between. The CDR3 runs 14 residues. CDR3 DNA sequence: TGCAGCGTCAAACTTTTCAGGGAAGGCAATGAGCAGTTCTTC. This codes for CSVKLFREGNEQFF.

This clonotype turned up a few times. The chain has TRBV20-1 and TRBJ2-1, with TRBD2 as a possible D gene (7 bases). Germline V gene lookup returns CDR1 DFQATT and CDR2 SNEGSKA (reference sequence). Trimming removed 5 bases from V and 4 bases from J, with 15 bases in between. The length of the CDR3 is 14 residues. The CDR3 nucleotides are TGCAGTGCTGGGGGGGGCATATTATACAATGAGCAGTTCTTC. Amino acid sequence: CSAGGGILYNEQFF.

The chain couples TRBV2 to TRBJ2-5, with D possibly matching TRBD2 (5 bases). CDR1 SNHLY and CDR2 FYNNEI come from the germline V gene. The CDR3 is 13 amino acids. Trimming pared 6 bases from V and 7 bases from J, leaving 15 bases between. This CDR3 reads CASREEPPGTQYF. The CDR3 DNA follows: TGTGCCAGCAGGGAGGAGCCCCCGGGGACCCAGTACTTC.

The chain combines TRBV27 with TRBJ1-1; 11 positions agree with TRBD1. The CDR3 is 15 residues long. J lost 5 bases, V lost 6 bases, and 8 bases had no gene match. Germline CDR1 MNHEY, CDR2 SMNVEV (reference sequence). CDR3 DNA sequence: TGTGCCAGCAGCCGGACAGGGGGCGGATATACTGAAGCTTTCTTT. Its protein is CASSRTGGGYTEAFF.

Concerning this clonotype: Compared with germline, one end of the junction differs, possibly owing to a read error. The chain employs TRBV11-1 and TRBJ2-7; TRBD1 aligns across 8 bases. The CDR3 runs to 12 residues. CDR1 SGHAT and CDR2 FQDESV come from the germline V gene (reference sequence). CDR3 bases: TGTGCCGGCAGCTTAGGGACAGGTGAGCAGTACTTC. It translates to CAGSLGTGEQYF.

This clonotype has more than one count but fewer than ten. The chain links TRBV5-1 to TRBJ1-2; D is possibly TRBD1 (5 bases). Trimming took off 0 bases at V and 3 bases at J, with 9 bases between the two ends. This CDR3 is built from 14 residues. Germline V gives CDR1 SGHRS, CDR2 YFSETQ. Here the CDR3 reads CASSLEGDYYGYTF. The CDR3 region has the DNA TGCGCCAGCAGCTTGGAAGGGGACTACTATGGCTACACCTTC.

This clonotype occurred a few times. V and J are TRBV20-1 and TRBJ2-1; 8 nucleotides line up with TRBD2. CDR1 and CDR2 (germline): DFQATT, SNEGSKA (reference sequence). Trimming took 6 bases from V and 1 from J; bases not matched to a gene: 14. The CDR3 runs 17 residues. The CDR3 reads CSAPGRSGGRSYNEQFF. CDR3 DNA sequence: TGCAGTGCCCCGGGAAGGAGCGGGGGCCGGTCCTACAATGAGCAGTTCTTC.

The chain combines TRBV7-2 with TRBJ1-2, with D possibly matching TRBD1 (6 bases). The CDR3 length is 14 residues. Germline V gene lookup returns CDR1 SGHTA and CDR2 FQGNSA. The germline V and J ends were trimmed by 4 bases and 4 bases, with 13 bases remaining between them. CDR3: CASSYKDSSYGYTF. DNA for the CDR3: TGTGCCAGCAGCTATAAGGACAGCTCCTATGGCTACACCTTC.